This record looks at one T cell receptor beta chain sequence and its context. These data are taken from a study of PD-L1 blockade in urothelial cancer. The germline CDR1 and CDR2 sequences are SGHAT and FQNNGV. The V end was cut by 5 bases, the J end by 4 bases, with 16 bases between. CDR3 size: 15 residues. Clones were sequenced by immunoSEQ multiplex PCR, and TCRdb holds only the in-frame ones, with some missing. The top ten hold 2.5% to 3% of the sample, which has 56,000 or so clones, 70% to 90% seen once. The clonotype originates from a man over 45 with urothelial cancer. The chain recombines TRBV11-2 with TRBJ2-3; possible D gene TRBD2, 6 bases. The source material was PBMCs, sampled around atezolizumab (anti-PD-L1) treatment. The CDR3 here is CASSPGLQRADTQYF. The CDR3 nucleotides are TGTGCCAGCAGCCCTGGATTACAGCGGGCAGATACGCAGTATTTT.